This T cell receptor beta chain originates from a study of technical replicates of blood from a handful of donors. V shed 6 bases, J shed 5 bases, and the junction held 4 bases outside the gene matches. Germline V gives CDR1 ENHRY, CDR2 SYGVKD. CDR3 length equals 14 residues. Sequenced by immunoSEQ multiplex PCR; TCRdb stores in-frame clones only, minus some. This sample carries approximately 73,000 clones, 92% of them seen once, and the ten largest clones take under 0.5%. The chain recombines TRBV10-3 with TRBJ1-5; 10 bases fit TRBD1. The sequence was collected from a human donor in good health. The sequencing sample was made of T cells isolated from PBMCs. CDR3 sequence reads: CAIRETGGDQPQHF. DNA for the CDR3: TGTGCCATCAGGGAGACAGGGGGCGATCAGCCCCAGCATTTT.